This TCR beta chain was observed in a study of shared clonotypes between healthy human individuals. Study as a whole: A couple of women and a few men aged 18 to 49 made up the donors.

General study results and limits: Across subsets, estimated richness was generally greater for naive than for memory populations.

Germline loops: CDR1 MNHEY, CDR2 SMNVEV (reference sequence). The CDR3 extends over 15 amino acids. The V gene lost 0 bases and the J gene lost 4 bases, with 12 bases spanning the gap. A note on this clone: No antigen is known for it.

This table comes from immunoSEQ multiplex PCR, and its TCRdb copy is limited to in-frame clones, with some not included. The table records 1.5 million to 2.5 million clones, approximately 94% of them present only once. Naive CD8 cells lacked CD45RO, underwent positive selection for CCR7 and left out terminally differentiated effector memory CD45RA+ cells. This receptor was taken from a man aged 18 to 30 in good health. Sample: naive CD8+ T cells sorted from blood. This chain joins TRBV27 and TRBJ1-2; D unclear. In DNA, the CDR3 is TGTGCCAGCAGTTTATCAGTTGGGTCAGGCTATGGCTACACCTTC. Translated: CASSLSVGSGYGYTF.